The 10 T cell receptor beta chains given below trace back to one sample, sequenced in a study of blood T cell repertoires in COVID-19. Some clones are missing from TCRdb's copy, which holds only in-frame ones; the method was immunoSEQ multiplex PCR. This sample has roughly 240,000 clones, with 87% found just once. The source material was PBMCs or T cells enriched from blood (not recorded which). The receptors originated from a woman in her 30s with acute COVID-19.

This clone has a single count. The V gene is TRBV10-2, the J gene TRBJ2-1; a weak D match, TRBD2 (5 bases). V shed 6 bases and J shed 3 bases, with 18 bases lying between them. The CDR3 length is 16 residues. From germline, CDR1 is WSHSY and CDR2 SAAADI. CDR3 nucleotides: TGCGCCAGCAGCTTGGACTTCCCAGGCGGCTACAATGAGCAGTTCTTC. Protein: CASSLDFPGGYNEQFF.

This clone was observed once. The chain links TRBV19 to TRBJ1-4, with D unresolved. The V and J ends lost 5 bases and 8 bases respectively, with 12 bases between them. The CDR3 runs to 13 residues. Germline-derived CDR1 and CDR2 are LNHDA and SQIVND (reference sequence). The CDR3 coding sequence is TGTGCCAGTAGTTTGGGTAACTACGAAAAACTGTTTTTT. Translated: CASSLGNYEKLFF.

V usage is TRBV11-2 and J usage is TRBJ2-1, with a tentative D call TRBD2 (5 bases). The CDR3 is made up of 17 amino acids. Germline lookup yields CDR1 SGHAT and CDR2 FQNNGV. V lost 0 bases and J lost 0, with 12 bases in between. The CDR3 DNA follows: TGTGCCAGCAGCTTAGATCTACCGGGAAGCTCCTACAATGAGCAGTTCTTC. Amino acid sequence: CASSLDLPGSSYNEQFF.

This chain joins TRBV6-5 and TRBJ1-2, with 7 bases lining up with TRBD1. The CDR3 loop spans 12 amino acids. J gave up 6 bases and V 7 bases, and 5 bases lay outside the gene matches. The germline gives CDR1 MNHEY, CDR2 SVGAGI. CDR3 bases: TGTGCCAGCACCAGAGACAGGGATGGCTACACCTTC. It is translated as CASTRDRDGYTF.

The genes are TRBV5-1 and TRBJ2-7; D gene unclear. The CDR3 has 14 residues. Trimming removed 0 bases from V and 6 bases from J, with 13 bases in between. Germline CDR1 reads SGHRS; CDR2 reads YFSETQ. This CDR3 reads CASSLDALGGEQYF. The CDR3 region has the DNA TGCGCCAGCAGCTTGGATGCCCTAGGCGGCGAGCAGTACTTC.

The rearrangement uses TRBV25-1 and TRBJ2-2; D call uncertain. Germline V gene sequence: CDR1 MGHDK, CDR2 SYGVNS. The CDR3 has 15 residues. The ends were cut back, 3 bases at V and 0 bases at J, with 8 bases in the middle. The CDR3 nucleotides read TGTGCCAGCAGTGAGCTTTACACGAACACCGGGGAGCTGTTTTTT. This encodes CASSELYTNTGELFF.

This chain links TRBV5-1 with TRBJ1-2; 10 positions agree with TRBD1. Germline CDR1 reads SGHRS; CDR2 reads YFSETQ. The CDR3 runs to 15 residues. V lost 3 bases to trimming and J lost 8 bases; unmatched junction nucleotides: 10. The chain's CDR3 is CASSSAGTGVNGYTF. The CDR3 nucleotides read TGCGCCAGCAGCTCCGCCGGGACAGGGGTTAACGGCTACACCTTC.

The V and J genes are TRBV6-5 and TRBJ2-7; tentatively, D is TRBD2 (5 bases). Germline V gene data show CDR1 as MNHEY and CDR2 as SVGAGI. V lost 0 bases, J lost 4 bases, and 16 bases lay in between. The CDR3 contains 16 residues. The DNA of the CDR3 is TGTGCCAGCAGTTACTCGAGAGGGATGGTAGAATACGAGCAGTACTTC. It yields the protein CASSYSRGMVEYEQYF.

The chain uses TRBV5-1 and TRBJ1-2; weak D call: TRBD1 (6 bases). The V gene's germline CDR1 is SGHRS and CDR2 YFSETQ. V was cut by 4 bases and J by 3 bases, with 16 bases left in between. The CDR3 runs 15 residues. CDR3 protein: CASSHRDTQDYGYTF. CDR3 DNA: TGCGCCAGCAGCCACCGGGACACCCAAGACTATGGCTACACCTTC.

The chain is built from TRBV7-9 and TRBJ2-3; 8 nucleotides align to TRBD1. J lost 2 bases, V lost 0 bases, and 7 bases had no gene match. Germline CDR1 and CDR2: SEHNR and FQNEAQ (reference sequence). The CDR3 extends over 17 amino acids. The CDR3 DNA follows: TGTGCCAGCAGCTTAGCCCCGGGACAGGTCGACACAGATACGCAGTATTTT. It specifies CASSLAPGQVDTDTQYF.